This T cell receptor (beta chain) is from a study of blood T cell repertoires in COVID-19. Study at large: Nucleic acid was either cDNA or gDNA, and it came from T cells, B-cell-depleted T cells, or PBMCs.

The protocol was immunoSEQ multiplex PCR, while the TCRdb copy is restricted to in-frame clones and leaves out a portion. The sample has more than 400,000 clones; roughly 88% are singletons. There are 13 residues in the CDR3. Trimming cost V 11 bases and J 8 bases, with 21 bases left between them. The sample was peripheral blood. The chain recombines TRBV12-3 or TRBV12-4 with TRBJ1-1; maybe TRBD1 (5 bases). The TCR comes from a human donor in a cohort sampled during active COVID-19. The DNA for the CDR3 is TGTGCCTCGATGGGGGACTGGGGTAGCGAAGCTTTCTTT. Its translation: CASMGDWGSEAFF.